The following is a T cell receptor beta chain sequence with its context. What it binds is unknown. Germline V gene sequence: CDR1 ENHRY, CDR2 SYGVKD. V gave up 0 bases and J gave up 7 bases, with 7 bases separating them. The CDR3 covers 13 residues. Using immunoSEQ multiplex PCR, the repertoire was profiled, and TCRdb retains in-frame clones only, with some absent. The data show more than 2 million clones, with 95% seen just once and around 0.13% held by the top ten. These data belong to a study of shared clonotypes between healthy human individuals. The overall study: CD4 naive and memory got three plates each, CD8 naive two, CD8 memory one.

General study findings and limits: On the whole, naive subsets had larger estimated richness than memory subsets had. Incomplete sequencing of sorted subsets was indicated by rarefaction despite large depth. Donor scarcity curtailed the genetic and exposure-history diversity represented herein.

Material for sequencing was naive CD4+ T cells sorted from blood. Subset here: CD45RA+ positively selected. The clonotype was recovered from a man aged 18 to 30 in good health. The genes are TRBV10-3 and TRBJ1-5; D is uncertain. The CDR3 DNA is TGTGCCATCAGTGAGTCGAGGGTGCAGCCCCAGCATTTT. This gives the protein CAISESRVQPQHF.